This entry lists 13 T cell receptor beta chains sequenced from one sample in a study of CXCR3-negative and CXCR3-positive naive CD8 T cells. Each TRB cDNA library was prepared by 5' RACE (with UMI labels). TCRdb derives one entry per CDR3 protein from the 5' RACE reads, leaving out DNA. This repertoire includes around 60,000 distinct CDR3 sequences. These receptors lack a known antigen. Findings of the study overall: Compared with CXCR3-negative naive cells, CXCR3-positive naive cells showed more hydrophobic TRB CDR3s.

The sequenced material came from naive CXCR3+ CD8+ T cells from blood. Subset: CD45RO-CCR7+CD27+CD95- naive CD8+ T cells expressing CXCR3 (TNR3+). The receptors derive from a human donor in good health. Some clones in this sample may be carry-over from other donors' samples.

The CDR3 region is CASSLVGGSTDTQYF. This chain joins TRBV7-8 and TRBJ2-3; TCRdb reports TRBD1, a call that lacks DNA to check it against. CDR3 length: 15 residues. In germline, CDR1 is SGHVS, CDR2 FQNEAQ.

CDR3 amino acids: CSARDSEALSDTQYF. The V gene is TRBV20-1, the J gene TRBJ2-3. From germline, CDR1 is DFQATT and CDR2 SNEGSKA (reference sequence). The CDR3 spans 15 residues.

The V gene is TRBV7-9, the J gene TRBJ2-1; TCRdb returns TRBD2, unconfirmable since there is no DNA. The CDR3 is made up of 18 amino acids. Germline V gene data show CDR1 as SEHNR and CDR2 as FQNEAQ (reference sequence). Here the CDR3 reads CASGGTSGEVPSYNEQFF. The whole variable domain, remainder taken from reference TRBV7-9 and TRBJ2-1, is DTGVSQNPRHKITKRGQNVTFRCDPISEHNRLYWYRQTLGQGPEFLTYFQNEAQLEKSRLLSDRFSAERPKGSFSTLEIQRTEQGDSAMYLCASGGTSGEVPSYNEQFFGPGTRLTVL.

The J gene is TRBJ2-7, the V gene TRBV20-1. Germline assignment: CDR1 DFQATT and CDR2 SNEGSKA (reference sequence). The CDR3 spans 15 residues. The CDR3: CSARDPDGISYEQYF.

The chain has TRBV15 and TRBJ2-6; absent DNA, TCRdb's TRBD1 call cannot be checked. The germline gives CDR1 LNHNV, CDR2 YYDKDF (reference sequence). The CDR3 runs 16 residues. The CDR3 protein is CATSRDSGTGANVLTF.

This chain joins TRBV9 and TRBJ2-1; TCRdb calls TRBD1, which cannot be checked without DNA. Germline CDR1 is SGDLS and CDR2 is YYNGEE. CDR3 length: 15 residues. CDR3: CASSYGGGMTNEQFF. Filled out from reference TRBV9 and TRBJ2-1, the complete variable domain reads DSGVTQTPKHLITATGQRVTLRCSPRSGDLSVYWYQQSLDQGLQFLIQYYNGEERAKGNILERFSAQQFPDLHSELNLSSLELGDSALYFCASSYGGGMTNEQFFGPGTRLTVL.

The CDR3 loop is CASSSGSPEETQYF. V usage is TRBV7-9 and J usage is TRBJ2-5; TCRdb gives TRBD1 as the D gene, but with no DNA this cannot be confirmed. CDR3 length equals 14 residues. Germline V lookup: CDR1 SEHNR, CDR2 FQNEAQ (reference sequence).

The chain couples TRBV25-1 to TRBJ2-7; the TCRdb D gene call, TRBD2, has no DNA to confirm it. The CDR3 extends over 14 amino acids. The V gene's germline CDR1 is MGHDK and CDR2 SYGVNS. The CDR3 protein is CATQGPGGAYEQYF.

V gene TRBV11-2 combines with J gene TRBJ2-5; as DNA is missing, the TRBD1 call by TCRdb cannot be tested. This CDR3 contains 15 residues. CDR1 SGHAT and CDR2 FQNNGV come from the germline V gene. The CDR3 region is CASSLGPGQKETQYF.

This chain connects TRBV11-3 to TRBJ1-1; as DNA is missing, the TRBD1 call by TCRdb cannot be tested. The CDR3 sequence is 16 residues long. CDR1 and CDR2 from the germline V gene are SGHNT and YENEEA. This CDR3 is CASSSRDRGMNTEAFF. The full variable domain, in which reference TRBV11-3 and TRBJ1-1 provide the parts outside the CDR3, is EAGVVQSPRYKIIEKKQPVAFWCNPISGHNTLYWYLQNLGQGPELLIRYENEEAVDDSQLPKDRFSAERLKGVDSTLKIQPAELGDSAVYLCASSSRDRGMNTEAFFGQGTRLTVV.

The chain uses TRBV29-1 and TRBJ2-3; TCRdb outputs TRBD1, but without DNA this stays unchecked. Per the germline V gene, CDR1 is SQVTM and CDR2 is ANQGSEA. The CDR3 is 13 residues long. The CDR3 spells CSVTGENTDTQYF.

This rearrangement joins TRBV7-8 to TRBJ1-5; TCRdb names TRBD1, which stays unverified in the absence of DNA. Germline CDR1 is SGHVS and CDR2 is FQNEAQ. The CDR3 is 15 amino acids. The CDR3 sequence is CASSFPGRDNQPQHF. Full variable domain (rest looked up from reference TRBV7-8 and TRBJ1-5): GAGVSQSPRYKVAKRGQDVALRCDPISGHVSLFWYQQALGQGPEFLTYFQNEAQLDKSGLPSDRFFAERPEGSVSTLKIQRTQQEDSAVYLCASSFPGRDNQPQHFGDGTRLSIL.

V usage is TRBV5-1 and J usage is TRBJ1-1; TCRdb's D call, TRBD1, is unchecked because there is no DNA. The CDR3 length is 13 residues. Germline CDR1 SGHRS, CDR2 YFSETQ. CDR3 loop: CASSPGGDTEAFF.